These T cell receptor beta chains were read from a single sample in a study of shared T cell receptors in the human thymus. The table came from immunoSEQ multiplex PCR; TCRdb's copy has only in-frame clones and leaves some out. Counted here are 65,000 to 70,000 clones, roughly 96% occurring once; the ten biggest clones make up less than 0.04%. Input material: thymocytes. These receptors were taken from a human donor. Both conserved end residues are part of each CDR3. A D gene is named only where the DNA matches it firmly. Size is omitted from some rows. Given values are once, few, many or a class for expanded clones.

d_gene,v_gene,abundance,j_gene,CDR3aa,CDR3nt
NA,TRBV5-1,NA,TRBJ1-6,CASSFVWGEDSPLHF,TGCGCCAGCAGCTTTGTATGGGGGGAGGATTCACCCCTCCACTTT
TRBD2,TRBV11-2,once,TRBJ2-7,CASSLGTSLYEQYF,TGTGCCAGCAGCTTAGGGACTAGCCTCTACGAGCAGTACTTC
NA,TRBV30,NA,TRBJ1-2,CAWQDYGYTF,TGTGCCTGGCAGGACTATGGCTACACCTTC
NA,TRBV10-3,NA,TRBJ2-5,CAIRGEVPETQYF,TGTGCCATCAGGGGTGAAGTCCCAGAGACCCAGTACTTC
NA,TRBV2,NA,TRBJ2-5,CASMKDWIGTQYF,TGTGCCAGCATGAAGGACTGGATTGGGACCCAGTACTTC
TRBD1,TRBV2,NA,TRBJ1-3,CASQTGLRWTSGNTIYF,TGTGCCAGCCAGACAGGGCTTCGATGGACCTCTGGAAACACCATATATTTT
NA,TRBV6-5,NA,TRBJ1-6,CASSSGPTGSPLHF,TGTGCCAGCAGTTCCGGACCTACGGGGTCACCCCTCCACTTT
TRBD2,TRBV4-3,NA,TRBJ2-1,CASSQDGAGGQVPNEQFF,TGCGCCAGCAGCCAAGATGGAGCGGGGGGGCAAGTCCCCAATGAGCAGTTCTTC
TRBD2,TRBV4-3,NA,TRBJ2-3,CASSQDPGGRTDTQYF,TGCGCCAGCAGCCAAGATCCGGGGGGGCGCACAGATACGCAGTATTTT
NA,TRBV6-5,NA,TRBJ1-1,CASSYKGTYNTEAFF,TGTGCCAGCAGTTATAAAGGGACATATAACACTGAAGCTTTCTTT
TRBD1,TRBV6-1,NA,TRBJ1-5,CASSEARTGGTLLGNQPQHF,TGTGCCAGCAGTGAAGCCAGGACAGGGGGAACACTTTTGGGCAATCAGCCCCAGCATTTT
NA,TRBV7-4,NA,TRBJ2-1,CASSPGVAGPWAYNEQFF,TGTGCCAGCAGTCCCGGGGTGGCAGGCCCATGGGCCTACAATGAGCAGTTCTTC
NA,TRBV7-2,NA,TRBJ1-2,CASSLTGNHGYTF,TGTGCCAGCAGTTTAACAGGGAACCATGGCTACACCTTC
NA,TRBV29-1,NA,TRBJ2-1,CSVEFLERVAINEQFF,TGCAGCGTTGAATTTTTGGAGCGCGTTGCTATTAATGAGCAGTTCTTC
TRBD1,TRBV7-2,NA,TRBJ1-2,CASSLFLRTGANYGYTF,TGTGCCAGCAGCTTGTTCCTTCGGACAGGGGCTAACTATGGCTACACCTTC
NA,TRBV7-3,NA,TRBJ2-7,CASSFWDYEQYF,TGTGCCAGCAGCTTTTGGGATTACGAGCAGTACTTC
NA,TRBV4-3,few,TRBJ2-7,CASSHDRAGGRLEQYF,TGCGCCAGCAGTCACGACAGGGCAGGTGGGAGGTTGGAGCAGTACTTC
TRBD2,TRBV29-1,NA,TRBJ2-1,CSVVIVWTSGEDNEQFF,TGCAGCGTTGTGATTGTGTGGACTAGCGGGGAGGACAATGAGCAGTTCTTC
TRBD2,TRBV28,NA,TRBJ2-7,CASRGRGRACYEQYF,TGTGCCAGCAGGGGGAGGGGCAGAGCCTGCTACGAGCAGTACTTC
NA,TRBV12-5,NA,TRBJ1-1,CASGTQGTEAFF,TGTGCTAGTGGGACGCAAGGAACTGAAGCTTTCTTT
TRBD1,TRBV5-1,NA,TRBJ2-3,CASSWDRGAGDPTDTQYF,TGCGCCAGCAGTTGGGACAGGGGGGCCGGCGACCCCACAGATACGCAGTATTTT
TRBD2,TRBV6-4,NA,TRBJ2-3,CASRREAGTRGTDTQYF,TGTGCCAGCCGACGAGAAGCGGGGACGCGGGGGACAGATACGCAGTATTTT
NA,TRBV7-2,NA,TRBJ2-3,CASSSVHQGTDTQYF,TGTGCCAGCAGCTCCGTCCACCAGGGCACAGATACGCAGTATTTT
TRBD1,TRBV9,NA,TRBJ1-4,CASSAETGGATNEKLFF,TGTGCCAGCAGCGCCGAGACAGGGGGAGCAACTAATGAAAAACTGTTTTTT
NA,TRBV5-1,NA,TRBJ1-2,CASSSTRADGYTF,TGCGCCAGCAGCTCCACCCGGGCTGATGGCTACACCTTC
NA,TRBV28,NA,TRBJ2-3,CASSFRGATDTQYF,TGTGCCAGCAGTTTTCGGGGGGCCACAGATACGCAGTATTTT
NA,TRBV21-1,NA,TRBJ1-3,CASSKEKGRVSACEINTIYF,TGTGCCAGCAGCAAAGAAAAAGGCAGGGTTTCCGCCTGCGAGATAAACACCATATATTTT
NA,TRBV5-4,NA,TRBJ1-1,CASSLAEVRIVNTEAFF,TGTGCCAGCAGCCTCGCTGAGGTCCGTATAGTGAACACTGAAGCTTTCTTT
TRBD1,TRBV7-9,NA,TRBJ2-3,CASSLIPGGSTDTQYF,TGTGCCAGCAGCTTGATCCCAGGGGGCTCGACAGATACGCAGTATTTT
TRBD2,TRBV14,NA,TRBJ2-3,CASSQDELAGRTDTQYF,TGTGCCAGCAGCCAAGATGAACTAGCGGGGCGCACAGATACGCAGTATTTT
TRBD2,TRBV28,NA,TRBJ2-5,CASRLGTSGRQETQYF,TGTGCCAGCAGACTGGGGACTAGCGGAAGGCAAGAGACCCAGTACTTC
NA,TRBV10-3,NA,TRBJ2-3,CAINGQLTDTQYF,TGTGCCATCAATGGACAGCTCACAGATACGCAGTATTTT
TRBD1,TRBV19,NA,TRBJ1-2,CATYRGGYYGYTF,TGTGCCACATACAGGGGTGGATACTATGGCTACACCTTC
TRBD1,TRBV10-3,NA,TRBJ1-4,CAISEGQGRTRHEKLFF,TGTGCCATCAGTGAGGGACAGGGGAGGACTCGGCATGAAAAACTGTTTTTT
TRBD1,TRBV18,NA,TRBJ2-2,CASSPDRGNTGELFF,TGTGCCAGCTCTCCCGACAGGGGGAACACCGGGGAGCTGTTTTTT
NA,TRBV14,NA,TRBJ2-1,CASSPQGWGTNEQFF,TGTGCCAGCAGCCCCCAGGGTTGGGGGACGAATGAGCAGTTCTTC
NA,TRBV20-1,NA,TRBJ1-1,CSRPGQFEAFF,TGCAGCCGACCCGGACAGTTTGAAGCTTTCTTT
NA,TRBV29-1,NA,TRBJ1-2,CSVEDTIGGKDAFCYGYTF,TGCAGCGTTGAAGATACAATAGGGGGGAAGGACGCTTTCTGCTATGGCTACACCTTC
NA,TRBV6-1,NA,TRBJ1-2,CASSLGPYGYTF,TGTGCCAGCAGTTTAGGTCCCTATGGCTACACCTTC
TRBD2,TRBV10-3,NA,TRBJ2-1,CAINPRGECLGGREFF,TGTGCCATCAATCCGAGGGGAGAGTGTTTGGGCGGGAGGGAGTTCTTC
TRBD1,TRBV10-3,NA,TRBJ1-6,CAISEPVGQGPSPLHF,TGTGCCATCAGTGAACCGGTCGGACAGGGGCCTTCACCCCTCCACTTT
NA,TRBV4-1,once,TRBJ2-2,CASSQIPDPELFF,TGCGCCAGCAGCCAGATACCGGATCCGGAGCTGTTTTTT
TRBD1,TRBV12-5,NA,TRBJ2-7,CASLRAGGYEQYF,TGTGCTAGTCTGAGGGCAGGGGGCTACGAGCAGTACTTC
NA,TRBV25-1,NA,TRBJ2-1,CASSVERDNWEYIEQFF,TGTGCCAGCAGTGTGGAAAGGGACAACTGGGAATACATTGAGCAGTTCTTC
NA,TRBV15,NA,TRBJ2-3,CATSRDSAHSHTDTQYF,TGTGCCACCAGCAGAGATTCTGCGCACAGCCATACAGATACGCAGTATTTT
NA,TRBV5-4,once,TRBJ1-6,CARSRQAPNSPLHF,TGTGCCAGGAGTAGACAGGCGCCTAATTCACCCCTCCACTTT
TRBD2,TRBV11-3,NA,TRBJ2-2,CASSLDRIAGDGTGELFF,TGTGCCAGCAGCTTAGACCGAATAGCGGGGGATGGGACCGGGGAGCTGTTTTTT
TRBD2,TRBV9,few,TRBJ2-2,CASSANLLAGGTTGELFF,TGTGCCAGCAGCGCAAATTTACTAGCGGGGGGTACAACCGGGGAGCTGTTTTTT
NA,TRBV7-6,NA,TRBJ2-6,CASSLAAGSFSGANVLTF,TGTGCCAGCAGCTTAGCAGCGGGCTCCTTCTCTGGGGCCAACGTCCTGACTTTC
NA,TRBV7-3,NA,TRBJ1-1,CASSYRQNTEAFF,TGTGCCAGCAGCTATCGACAGAACACTGAAGCTTTCTTT
TRBD2,TRBV30,NA,TRBJ2-5,CAWSPLAGLGVETQYF,TGTGCCTGGAGTCCACTAGCGGGATTGGGGGTTGAGACCCAGTACTTC
NA,TRBV5-1,NA,TRBJ2-7,CASRDEATPAPYEQYF,TGCGCCAGCAGGGACGAAGCCACTCCGGCTCCCTACGAGCAGTACTTC
TRBD1,TRBV4-3,NA,TRBJ1-2,CASSHALYGQGYANYGYTF,TGCGCCAGCAGCCATGCGCTTTATGGACAGGGGTACGCTAACTATGGCTACACCTTC
TRBD2,TRBV4-2,NA,TRBJ2-1,CASSVHPGLAYNEQFF,TGTGCCAGCAGCGTTCATCCGGGACTAGCCTACAATGAGCAGTTCTTC
TRBD1,TRBV5-6,NA,TRBJ2-1,CASSPGETGALNEQFF,TGTGCCAGCAGCCCGGGCGAGACAGGGGCCCTTAATGAGCAGTTCTTC